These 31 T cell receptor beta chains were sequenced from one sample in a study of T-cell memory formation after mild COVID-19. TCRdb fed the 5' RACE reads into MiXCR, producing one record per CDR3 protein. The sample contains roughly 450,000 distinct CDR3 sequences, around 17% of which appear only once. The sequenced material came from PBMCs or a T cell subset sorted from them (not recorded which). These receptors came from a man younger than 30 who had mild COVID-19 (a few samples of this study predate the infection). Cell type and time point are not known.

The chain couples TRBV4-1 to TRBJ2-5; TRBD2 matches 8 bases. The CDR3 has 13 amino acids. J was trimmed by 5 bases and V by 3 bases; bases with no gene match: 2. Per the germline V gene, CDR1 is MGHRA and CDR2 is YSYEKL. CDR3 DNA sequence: TGCGCCAGCAGCCACGGGACTAGGGAGACCCAGTACTTC. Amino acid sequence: CASSHGTRETQYF.

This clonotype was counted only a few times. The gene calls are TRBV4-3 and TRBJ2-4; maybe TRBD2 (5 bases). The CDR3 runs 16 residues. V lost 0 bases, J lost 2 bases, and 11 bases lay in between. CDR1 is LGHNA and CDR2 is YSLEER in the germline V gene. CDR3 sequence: CASSQDLEGPKNIQYF. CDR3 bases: TGCGCCAGCAGCCAAGATCTCGAGGGCCCCAAAAACATTCAGTACTTC.

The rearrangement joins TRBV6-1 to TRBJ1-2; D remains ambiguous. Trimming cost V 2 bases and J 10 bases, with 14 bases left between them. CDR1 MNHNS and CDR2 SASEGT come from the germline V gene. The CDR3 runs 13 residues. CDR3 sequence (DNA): TGTGCCAGCAGTGAACTCGGAGGAAGGGTCTACACCTTC. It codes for CASSELGGRVYTF.

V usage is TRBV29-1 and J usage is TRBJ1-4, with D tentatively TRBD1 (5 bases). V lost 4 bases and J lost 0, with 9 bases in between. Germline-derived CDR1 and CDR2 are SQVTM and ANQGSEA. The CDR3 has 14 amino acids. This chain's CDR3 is CSVAGPATNEKLFF. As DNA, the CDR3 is TGCAGCGTTGCAGGGCCTGCAACTAATGAAAAACTGTTTTTT.

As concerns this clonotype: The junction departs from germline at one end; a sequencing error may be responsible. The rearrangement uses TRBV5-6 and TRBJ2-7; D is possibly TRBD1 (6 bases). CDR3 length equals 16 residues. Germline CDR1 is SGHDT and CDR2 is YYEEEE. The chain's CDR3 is CASSLLGGNRAHEKYF. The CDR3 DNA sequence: TGTGCCAGCAGCTTGTTAGGTGGGAACAGGGCCCACGAGAAGTACTTC. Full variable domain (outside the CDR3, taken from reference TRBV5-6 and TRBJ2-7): DAGVTQSPTHLIKTRGQQVTLRCSPKSGHDTVSWYQQALGQGPQFIFQYYEEEERQRGNFPDRFSGHQFPNYSSELNVNALLLGDSALYLCASSLLGGNRAHEKYFGPGTRLTVT.

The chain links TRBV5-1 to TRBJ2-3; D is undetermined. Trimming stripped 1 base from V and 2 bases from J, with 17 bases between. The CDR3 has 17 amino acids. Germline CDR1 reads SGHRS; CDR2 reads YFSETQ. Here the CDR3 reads CASSLNSAGASTDTQYF. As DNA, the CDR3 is TGCGCCAGCAGCTTGAATAGTGCTGGCGCTTCCACAGATACGCAGTATTTT.

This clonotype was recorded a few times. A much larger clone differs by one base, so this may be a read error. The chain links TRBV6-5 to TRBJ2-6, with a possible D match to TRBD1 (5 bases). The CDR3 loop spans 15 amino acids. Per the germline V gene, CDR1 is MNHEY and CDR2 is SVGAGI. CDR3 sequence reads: CASSYSHSGATVLTF. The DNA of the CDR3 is TGTGCCAGCAGTTACTCACATTCTGGGGCCACCGTCCTGACTTTC.

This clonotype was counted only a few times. CDR3 amino acids: CSVRHSLNWHEQFF. The CDR3 DNA reads as TGCAGTGTCCGACATTCCCTTAATTGGCATGAGCAGTTCTTC. The chain recombines TRBV20-1 with TRBJ2-1, with D unclear. V lost 7 bases and J 8 bases, leaving 21 bases between the germline ends. CDR3 length: 14 residues. Germline CDR1 and CDR2: DFQATT and SNEGSKA (reference sequence).

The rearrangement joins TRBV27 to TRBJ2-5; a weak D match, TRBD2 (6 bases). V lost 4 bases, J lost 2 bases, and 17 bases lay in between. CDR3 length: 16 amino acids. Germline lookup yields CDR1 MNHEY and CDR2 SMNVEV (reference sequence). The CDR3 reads CASSSALTGLQETQYF. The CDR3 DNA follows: TGTGCCAGCAGTTCAGCGCTCACGGGACTGCAAGAGACCCAGTACTTC.

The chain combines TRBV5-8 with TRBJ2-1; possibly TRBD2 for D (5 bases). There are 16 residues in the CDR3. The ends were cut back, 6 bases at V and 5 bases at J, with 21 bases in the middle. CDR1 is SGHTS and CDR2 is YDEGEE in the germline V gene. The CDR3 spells CASKIQGVGSNNEQFF. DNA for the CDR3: TGTGCCAGCAAGATCCAAGGAGTTGGGAGCAACAATGAGCAGTTCTTC.

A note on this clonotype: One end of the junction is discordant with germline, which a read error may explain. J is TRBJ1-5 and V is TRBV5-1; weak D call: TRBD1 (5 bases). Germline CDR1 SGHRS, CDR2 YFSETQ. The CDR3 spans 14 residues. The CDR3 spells CASSLVGGDQPHHF. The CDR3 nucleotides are TGCGCCAGCAGCTTGGTGGGGGGAGATCAGCCCCATCATTTT.

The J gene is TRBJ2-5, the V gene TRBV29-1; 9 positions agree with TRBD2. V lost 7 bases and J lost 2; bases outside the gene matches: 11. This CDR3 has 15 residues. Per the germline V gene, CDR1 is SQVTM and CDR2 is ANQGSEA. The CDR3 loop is CSEMLLAGQQETQYF. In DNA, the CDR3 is TGCAGCGAAATGCTCCTAGCGGGGCAGCAAGAGACCCAGTACTTC.

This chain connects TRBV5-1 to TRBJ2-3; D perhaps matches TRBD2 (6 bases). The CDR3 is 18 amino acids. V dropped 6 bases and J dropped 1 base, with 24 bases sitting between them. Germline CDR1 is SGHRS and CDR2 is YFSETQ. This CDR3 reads CASTPSLVGRGRTDTQYF. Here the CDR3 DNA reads TGCGCCAGCACCCCGTCCTTGGTAGGGCGGGGACGCACAGATACGCAGTATTTT.

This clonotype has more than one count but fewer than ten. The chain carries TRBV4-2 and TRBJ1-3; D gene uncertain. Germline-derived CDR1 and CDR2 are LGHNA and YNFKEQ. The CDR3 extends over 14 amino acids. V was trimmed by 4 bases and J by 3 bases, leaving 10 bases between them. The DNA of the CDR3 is TGTGCCAGCAGCCCCCTTTACAGTGGAAACACCATATATTTT. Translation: CASSPLYSGNTIYF.

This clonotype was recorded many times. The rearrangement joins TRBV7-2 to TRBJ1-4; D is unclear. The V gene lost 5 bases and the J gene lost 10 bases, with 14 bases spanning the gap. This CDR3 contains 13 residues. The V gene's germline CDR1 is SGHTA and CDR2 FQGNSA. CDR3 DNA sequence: TGTGCCAGCAGCCCTAGTGCGGTGGGAAAACTGTTTTTT. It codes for CASSPSAVGKLFF.

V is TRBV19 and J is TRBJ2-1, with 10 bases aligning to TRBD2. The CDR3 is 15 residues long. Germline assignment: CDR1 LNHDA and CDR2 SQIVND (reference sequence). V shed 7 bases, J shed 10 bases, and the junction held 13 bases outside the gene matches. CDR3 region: CASMGVGTSEEEQFF. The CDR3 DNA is TGTGCCAGTATGGGGGTAGGGACTAGCGAAGAAGAGCAGTTCTTC.

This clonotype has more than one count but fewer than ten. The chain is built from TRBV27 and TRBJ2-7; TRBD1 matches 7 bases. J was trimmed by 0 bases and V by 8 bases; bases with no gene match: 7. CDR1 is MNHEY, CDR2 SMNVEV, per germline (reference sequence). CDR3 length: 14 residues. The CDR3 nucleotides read TGTGCCAGCCGACAGGGTTGGGACTCCTACGAGCAGTACGTC. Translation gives CASRQGWDSYEQYV.

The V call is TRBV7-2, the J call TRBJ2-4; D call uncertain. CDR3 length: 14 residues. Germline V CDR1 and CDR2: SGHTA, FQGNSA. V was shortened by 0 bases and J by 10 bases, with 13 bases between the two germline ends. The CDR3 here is CASSLAGSGRIQYF. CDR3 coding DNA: TGTGCCAGCAGCTTAGCAGGGTCCGGTAGGATTCAGTACTTC.

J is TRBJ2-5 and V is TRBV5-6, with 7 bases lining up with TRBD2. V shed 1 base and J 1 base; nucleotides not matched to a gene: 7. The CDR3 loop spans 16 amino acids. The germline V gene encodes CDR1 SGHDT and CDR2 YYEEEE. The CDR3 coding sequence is TGTGCCAGCAGCTTGCGCCGACTAGCTTTCCAAGAGACCCAGTACTTC. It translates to CASSLRRLAFQETQYF.

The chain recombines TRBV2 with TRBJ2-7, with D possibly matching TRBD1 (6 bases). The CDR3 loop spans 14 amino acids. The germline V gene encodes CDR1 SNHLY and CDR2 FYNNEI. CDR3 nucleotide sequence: TGTGCCAGCAGAGAAGCAGGGGAATCCTACGAGCAGTACGTC. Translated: CASREAGESYEQYV.

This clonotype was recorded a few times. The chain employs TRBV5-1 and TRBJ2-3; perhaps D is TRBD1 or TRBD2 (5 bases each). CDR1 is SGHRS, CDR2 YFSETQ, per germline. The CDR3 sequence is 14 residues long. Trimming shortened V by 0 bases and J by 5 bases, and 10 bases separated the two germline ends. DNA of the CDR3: TGCGCCAGCAGCTTGGACGGGACGGGAGATACGCAGTATTTT. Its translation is CASSLDGTGDTQYF.

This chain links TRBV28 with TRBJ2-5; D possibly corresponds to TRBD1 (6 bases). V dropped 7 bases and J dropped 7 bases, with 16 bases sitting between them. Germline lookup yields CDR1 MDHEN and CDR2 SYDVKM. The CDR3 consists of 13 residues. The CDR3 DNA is TGTGCCAGCAATGGACAGCATCAGGGGACCCAGTACTTC. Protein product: CASNGQHQGTQYF.

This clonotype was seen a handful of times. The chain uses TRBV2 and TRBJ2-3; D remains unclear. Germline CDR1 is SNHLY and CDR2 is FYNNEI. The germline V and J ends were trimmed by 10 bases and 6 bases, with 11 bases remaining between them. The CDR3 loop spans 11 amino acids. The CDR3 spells CATKMGDTQYF. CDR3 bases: TGTGCCACCAAAATGGGGGATACGCAGTATTTT.

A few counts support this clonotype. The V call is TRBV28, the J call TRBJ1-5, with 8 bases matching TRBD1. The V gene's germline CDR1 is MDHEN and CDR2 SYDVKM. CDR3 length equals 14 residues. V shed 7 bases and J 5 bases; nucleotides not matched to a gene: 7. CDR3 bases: TGTGCCAGCAATATTGGACAGGGTGATCAGCCCCAGCATTTT. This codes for CASNIGQGDQPQHF.

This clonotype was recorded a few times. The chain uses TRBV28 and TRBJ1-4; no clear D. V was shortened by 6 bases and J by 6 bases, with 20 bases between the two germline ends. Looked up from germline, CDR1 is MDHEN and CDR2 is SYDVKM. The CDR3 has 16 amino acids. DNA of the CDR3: TGTGCCAGCAGCCCTCGGGTTGTAAGGTTGGATGAAAAACTGTTTTTT. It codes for CASSPRVVRLDEKLFF.

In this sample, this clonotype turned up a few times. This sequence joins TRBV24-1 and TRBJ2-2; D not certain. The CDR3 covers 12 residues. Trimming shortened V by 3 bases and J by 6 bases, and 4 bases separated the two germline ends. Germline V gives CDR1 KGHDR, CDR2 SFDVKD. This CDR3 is CATSDIAGELFF. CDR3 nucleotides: TGTGCCACCAGTGATATTGCCGGGGAGCTGTTTTTT.

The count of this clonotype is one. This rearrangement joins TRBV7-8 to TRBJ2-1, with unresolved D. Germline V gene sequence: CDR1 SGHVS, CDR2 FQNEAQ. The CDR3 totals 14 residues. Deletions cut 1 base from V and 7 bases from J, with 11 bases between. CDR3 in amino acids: CASSLVRLGNEQFF. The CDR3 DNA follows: TGTGCCAGCAGCTTAGTACGCCTAGGGAATGAGCAGTTCTTC.

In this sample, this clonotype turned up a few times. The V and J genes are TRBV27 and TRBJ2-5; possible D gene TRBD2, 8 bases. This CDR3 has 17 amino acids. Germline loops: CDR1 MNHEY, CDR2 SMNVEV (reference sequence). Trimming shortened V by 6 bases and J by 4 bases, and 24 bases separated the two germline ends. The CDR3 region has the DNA TGTGCCAGCAGCTCTCCCAGGGACAGTCGGGGGGGAGAGACCCAGTACTTC. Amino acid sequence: CASSSPRDSRGGETQYF.

The CDR3 nucleotides read TGTGCCAGCAGCGTTGATAGCTTCAACTATGGCTACACCTTC. Amino acids: CASSVDSFNYGYTF. The genes are TRBV9 and TRBJ1-2; D uncertain. With 2 bases removed from V and 2 bases from J, the gap between germline ends came to 10 bases. The germline V gene has CDR1 SGDLS and CDR2 YYNGEE. The CDR3 covers 14 residues.

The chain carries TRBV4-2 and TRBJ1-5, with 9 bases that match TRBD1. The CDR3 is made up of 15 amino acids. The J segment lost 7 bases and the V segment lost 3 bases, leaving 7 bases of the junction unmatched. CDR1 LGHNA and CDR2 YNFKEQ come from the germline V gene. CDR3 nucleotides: TGTGCCAGCAGCCACCTTAGGACAGGGGAACAGCCCCAGCATTTT. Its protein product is CASSHLRTGEQPQHF.

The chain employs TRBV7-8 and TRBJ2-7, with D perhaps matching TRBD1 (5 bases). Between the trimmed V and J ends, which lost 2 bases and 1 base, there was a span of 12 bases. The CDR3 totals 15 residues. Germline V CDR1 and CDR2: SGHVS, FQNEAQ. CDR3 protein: CASSLYSRASYEQYF. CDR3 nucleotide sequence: TGTGCCAGCAGCTTATACTCCAGGGCGTCCTACGAGCAGTACTTC.